The TCR beta chain under discussion was sequenced for a study of cytomegalovirus exposure and HLA in healthy donors. This PCR relied on a set of 60 Vbeta primers and 13 Jbeta primers. Method: immunoSEQ multiplex PCR; TCRdb's copy keeps in-frame clones and lacks some. The sample's table shows about 130,000 clones. Trimming removed 4 bases at V and 2 bases at J, with 11 bases between. This CDR3 contains 14 residues. Germline loops: CDR1 KGHSH, CDR2 LQKENI. The specimen sequenced was PBMCs. The clonotype comes from a woman in her sixties or seventies in good health and CMV-seronegative. This chain uses TRBV18 with TRBJ2-5, with D maybe TRBD2 (5 bases). This CDR3 is CASSRRAVQETQYF. As DNA, the CDR3 is TGTGCCAGCTCACGGCGGGCGGTGCAAGAGACCCAGTACTTC. Full variable domain (outside the CDR3, taken from reference TRBV18 and TRBJ2-5): NAGVMQNPRHLVRRRGQEARLRCSPMKGHSHVYWYRQLPEEGLKFMVYLQKENIIDESGMPKERFSAEFPKEGPSILRIQQVVRGDSAAYFCASSRRAVQETQYFGPGTRLLVL.